This TCR beta chain was recorded in a study of blood T cell repertoires in COVID-19. As originally analysed: Amplification with reference gene primers provided the estimates of nucleated cell counts. Clones were read by immunoSEQ multiplex PCR, and TCRdb kept only the in-frame ones, dropping some. The V and J calls and clone size are taken from that table; D and trimming were inferred from the DNA. This table has roughly 250,000 clones, 70% to 90% appearing once. The CDR3 sequence is 14 residues long. The germline V gene encodes CDR1 LNHDA and CDR2 SQIVND (reference sequence). V was clipped by 2 bases and J by 0 bases, with 7 bases between them.

This receptor was taken from a man in his forties or fifties with acute or convalescent COVID-19. Material for sequencing was peripheral blood. The chain recombines TRBV19 with TRBJ1-1; no clear D. For the CDR3, the DNA is TGTGCCAGTAGTATAAGAGGGCTGAACACTGAAGCTTTCTTT. It is translated as CASSIRGLNTEAFF.